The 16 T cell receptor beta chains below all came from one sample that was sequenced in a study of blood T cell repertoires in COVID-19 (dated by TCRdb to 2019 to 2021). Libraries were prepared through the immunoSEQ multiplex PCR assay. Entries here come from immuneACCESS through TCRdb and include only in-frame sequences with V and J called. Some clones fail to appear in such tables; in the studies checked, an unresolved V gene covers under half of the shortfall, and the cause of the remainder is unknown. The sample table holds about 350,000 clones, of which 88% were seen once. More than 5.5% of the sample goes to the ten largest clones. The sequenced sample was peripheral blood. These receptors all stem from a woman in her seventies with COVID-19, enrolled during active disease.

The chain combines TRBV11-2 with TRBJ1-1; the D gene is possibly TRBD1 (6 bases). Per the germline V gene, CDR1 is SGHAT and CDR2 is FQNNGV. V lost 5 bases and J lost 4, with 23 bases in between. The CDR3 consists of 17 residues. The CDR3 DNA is TGTGCCAGCAGCCCACTCATAGGACAGACCCTATCCACTGAAGCTTTCTTT. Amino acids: CASSPLIGQTLSTEAFF.

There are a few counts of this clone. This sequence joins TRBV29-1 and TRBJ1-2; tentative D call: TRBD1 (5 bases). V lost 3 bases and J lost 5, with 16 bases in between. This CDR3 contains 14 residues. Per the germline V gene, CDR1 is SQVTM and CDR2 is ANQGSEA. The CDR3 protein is CSVDVGGPSYGYTF. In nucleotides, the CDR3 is TGCAGCGTTGATGTGGGGGGACCGAGTTATGGCTACACCTTC.

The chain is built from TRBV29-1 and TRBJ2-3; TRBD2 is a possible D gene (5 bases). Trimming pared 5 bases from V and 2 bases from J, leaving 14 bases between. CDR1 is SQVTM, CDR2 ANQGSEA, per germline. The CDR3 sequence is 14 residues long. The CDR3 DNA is TGCAGCGTTACGGGGTCAGGAGACACAGATACGCAGTATTTT. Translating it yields CSVTGSGDTDTQYF.

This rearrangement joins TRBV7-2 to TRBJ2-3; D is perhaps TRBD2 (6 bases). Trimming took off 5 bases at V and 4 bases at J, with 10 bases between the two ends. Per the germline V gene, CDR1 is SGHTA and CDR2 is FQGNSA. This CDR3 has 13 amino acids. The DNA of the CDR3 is TGTGCCAGCAGCCCCTGGGGGGCAGATACGCAGTATTTT. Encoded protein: CASSPWGADTQYF.

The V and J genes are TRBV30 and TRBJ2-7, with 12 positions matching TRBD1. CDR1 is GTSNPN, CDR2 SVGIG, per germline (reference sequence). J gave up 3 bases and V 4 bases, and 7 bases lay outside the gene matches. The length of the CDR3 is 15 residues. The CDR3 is CAWNPGTGGIYEQYF. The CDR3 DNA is TGTGCCTGGAACCCAGGGACAGGGGGCATCTACGAGCAGTACTTC.

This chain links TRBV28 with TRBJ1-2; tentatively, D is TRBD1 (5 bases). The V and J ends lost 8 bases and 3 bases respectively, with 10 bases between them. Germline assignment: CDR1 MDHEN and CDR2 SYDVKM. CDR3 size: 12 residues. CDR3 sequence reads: CASGIRDYGYTF. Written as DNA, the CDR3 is TGTGCCAGCGGAATCAGGGACTATGGCTACACCTTC.

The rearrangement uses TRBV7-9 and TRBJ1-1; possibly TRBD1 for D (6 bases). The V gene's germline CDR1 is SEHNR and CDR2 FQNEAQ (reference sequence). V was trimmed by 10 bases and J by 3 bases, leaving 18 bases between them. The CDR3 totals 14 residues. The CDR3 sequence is CATDAGQPDTEAFF. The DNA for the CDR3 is TGTGCCACCGACGCAGGACAGCCTGACACTGAAGCTTTCTTT.

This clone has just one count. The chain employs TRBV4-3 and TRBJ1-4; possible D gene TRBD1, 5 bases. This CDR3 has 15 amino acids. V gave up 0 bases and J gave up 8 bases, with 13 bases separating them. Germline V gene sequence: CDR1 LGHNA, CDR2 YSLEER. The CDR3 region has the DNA TGCGCCAGCAGCCAAGACTGGCAGGGCTTCGAAAAACTGTTTTTT. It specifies CASSQDWQGFEKLFF.

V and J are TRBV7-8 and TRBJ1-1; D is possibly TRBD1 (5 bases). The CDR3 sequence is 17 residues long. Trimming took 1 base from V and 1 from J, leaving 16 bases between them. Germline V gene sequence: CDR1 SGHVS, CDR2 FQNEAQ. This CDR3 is CASSLGFGGMWNTEAFF. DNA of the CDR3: TGTGCCAGCAGCTTAGGATTCGGGGGTATGTGGAACACTGAAGCTTTCTTT.

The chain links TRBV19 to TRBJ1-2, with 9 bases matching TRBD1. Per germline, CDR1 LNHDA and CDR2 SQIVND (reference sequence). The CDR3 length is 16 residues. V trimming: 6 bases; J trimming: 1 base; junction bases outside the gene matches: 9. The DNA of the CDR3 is TGTGCCAGTAGACCGGACAGGGGAGTACTTAACTATGGCTACACCTTC. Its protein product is CASRPDRGVLNYGYTF.

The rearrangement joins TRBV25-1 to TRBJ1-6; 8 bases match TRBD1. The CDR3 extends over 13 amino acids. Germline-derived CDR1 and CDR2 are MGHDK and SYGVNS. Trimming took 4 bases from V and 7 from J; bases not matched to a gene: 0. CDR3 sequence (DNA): TGTGCCAGCAGTGGACAGGGGAATTCACCCCTCCACTTT. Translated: CASSGQGNSPLHF.

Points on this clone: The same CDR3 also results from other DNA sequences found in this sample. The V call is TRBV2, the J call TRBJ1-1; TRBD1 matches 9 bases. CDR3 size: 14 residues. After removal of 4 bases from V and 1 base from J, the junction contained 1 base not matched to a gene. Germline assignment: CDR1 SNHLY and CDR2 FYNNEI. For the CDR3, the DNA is TGTGCCAGCAGTGCGGACAGGGGGAACACTGAAGCTTTCTTT. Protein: CASSADRGNTEAFF. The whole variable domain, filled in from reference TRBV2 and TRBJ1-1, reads EPEVTQTPSHQVTQMGQEVILRCVPISNHLYFYWYRQILGQKVEFLVSFYNNEISEKSEIFDDQFSVERPDGSNFTLKIRSTKLEDSAMYFCASSADRGNTEAFFGQGTRLTVV.

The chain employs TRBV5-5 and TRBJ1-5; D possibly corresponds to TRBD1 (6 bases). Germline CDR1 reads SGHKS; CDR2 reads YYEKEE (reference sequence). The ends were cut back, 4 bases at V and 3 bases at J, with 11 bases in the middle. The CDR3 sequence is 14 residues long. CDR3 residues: CASSGGGPNQPQHF. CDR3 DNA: TGTGCCAGCAGCGGGGGGGGCCCCAATCAGCCCCAGCATTTT.

CDR3 loop: CASRGTGALYGYTF. Here the CDR3 DNA reads TGTGCCAGCAGGGGGACAGGGGCCCTCTATGGCTACACCTTC. This chain connects TRBV7-2 to TRBJ1-2; 10 bases map to TRBD1. The V and J ends lost 6 bases and 4 bases, in that order; junction bases with no gene match: 5. The CDR3 covers 14 residues. Looked up from germline, CDR1 is SGHTA and CDR2 is FQGNSA.

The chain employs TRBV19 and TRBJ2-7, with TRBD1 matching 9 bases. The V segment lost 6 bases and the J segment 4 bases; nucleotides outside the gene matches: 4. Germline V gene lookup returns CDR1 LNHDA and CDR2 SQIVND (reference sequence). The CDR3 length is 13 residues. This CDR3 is CASSTGGAYEQYF. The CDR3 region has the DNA TGTGCCAGTAGCACAGGGGGCGCTTACGAGCAGTACTTC.

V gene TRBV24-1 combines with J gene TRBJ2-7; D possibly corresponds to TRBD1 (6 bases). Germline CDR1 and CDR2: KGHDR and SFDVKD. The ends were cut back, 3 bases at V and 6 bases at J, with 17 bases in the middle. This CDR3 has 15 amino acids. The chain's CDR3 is CATSDRGQGLGEQYF. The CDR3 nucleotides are TGTGCCACCAGTGATCGAGGGCAGGGGCTTGGCGAGCAGTACTTC.